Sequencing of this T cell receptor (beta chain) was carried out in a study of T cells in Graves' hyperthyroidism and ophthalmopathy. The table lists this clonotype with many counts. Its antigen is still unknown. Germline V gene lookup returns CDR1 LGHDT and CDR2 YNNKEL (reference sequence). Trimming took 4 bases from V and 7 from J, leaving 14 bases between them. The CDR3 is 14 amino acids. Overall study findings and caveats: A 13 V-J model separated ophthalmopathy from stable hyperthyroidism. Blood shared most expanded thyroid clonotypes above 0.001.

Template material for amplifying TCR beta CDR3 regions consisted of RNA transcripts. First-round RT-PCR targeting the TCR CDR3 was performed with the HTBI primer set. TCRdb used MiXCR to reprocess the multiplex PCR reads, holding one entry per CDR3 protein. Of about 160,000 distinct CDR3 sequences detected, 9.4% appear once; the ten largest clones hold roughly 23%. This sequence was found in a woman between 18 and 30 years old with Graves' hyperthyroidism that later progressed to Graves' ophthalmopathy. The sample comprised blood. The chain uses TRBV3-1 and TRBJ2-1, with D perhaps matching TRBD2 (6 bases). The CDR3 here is CASSPGLTGNEQFF. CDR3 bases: TGTGCCAGCAGCCCAGGACTAACCGGGAATGAGCAGTTCTTC.